This T cell receptor (beta chain) originates from a study of T cell clonotyping in hematopoietic cell transplantation. TCRdb's copy holds only in-frame clones and misses some; the assay was immunoSEQ multiplex PCR. The data show 25,000 to 30,000 clones, roughly 85% seen once. CDR1 is GTSNPN, CDR2 SVGIG, per germline (reference sequence). V lost 0 bases, J lost 4 bases, and 10 bases lay in between. The CDR3 has 14 residues. Points on this clone: Its antigen is unidentified.

Time point: recipient sample about 28 days before transplant, after cytoreduction. Study-wide results and limits: At the given depth, recipient repertoires were over 95% de novo clonotypes. Graft donor and pretransplant recipient Inverse Simpson Index values predicted broader posttransplant TCR diversity. CD4 and CD8 repertoire contributions could not be separated without sorting.

This clonotype was obtained from a man between 40 and 49 years old with acute myeloid leukemia. Some clones in this sample may be carry-over from other donors' samples. Sequenced here: peripheral blood mononuclear cells, sampled before stem cell transplant. V and J are TRBV30 and TRBJ1-3; D unclear. CDR3 loop: CAWSVTTGGNTIYF. The DNA for the CDR3 is TGTGCCTGGAGTGTAACTACTGGGGGAAACACCATATATTTT.